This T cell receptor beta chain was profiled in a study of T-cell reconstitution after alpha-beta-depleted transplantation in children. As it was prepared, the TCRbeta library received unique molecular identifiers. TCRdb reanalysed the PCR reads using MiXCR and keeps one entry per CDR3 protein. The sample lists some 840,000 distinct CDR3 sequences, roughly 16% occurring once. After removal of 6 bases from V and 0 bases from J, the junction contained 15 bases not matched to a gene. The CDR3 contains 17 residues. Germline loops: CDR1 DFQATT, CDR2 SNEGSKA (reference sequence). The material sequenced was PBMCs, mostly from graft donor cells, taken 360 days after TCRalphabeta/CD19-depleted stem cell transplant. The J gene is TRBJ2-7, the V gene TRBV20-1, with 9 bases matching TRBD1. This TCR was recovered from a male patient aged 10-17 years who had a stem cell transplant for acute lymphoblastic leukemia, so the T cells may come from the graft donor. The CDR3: CSARGGTGRSSSYEQYF. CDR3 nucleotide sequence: TGCAGTGCCAGGGGGGGGACAGGGCGTTCGAGCTCCTACGAGCAGTACTTC.